One T cell receptor beta chain is described in this entry. The CDR3 has 15 amino acids. V was cut by 4 bases and J by 6 bases, with 16 bases left in between. Germline V CDR1 and CDR2: SGHNT, YYREEE (reference sequence). This sample stems from a study of lymphopenia after photon versus proton radiotherapy. Measured with immunoSEQ multiplex PCR; TCRdb has only the in-frame clones, and not every one. The sample lists 68,000 or so clones, approximately 91% occurring once. This TCR derives from a woman in her 70s with pancreatic cancer. V and J are TRBV5-4 and TRBJ1-4, with D perhaps matching TRBD1 (5 bases). The sequencing here drew on peripheral blood, taken from a patient treated with photon-based radiotherapy. In DNA, the CDR3 is TGTGCCAGCAGCCTTGGTGGGGGTGCCGATGAAAAACTGTTTTTT. It codes for CASSLGGGADEKLFF.